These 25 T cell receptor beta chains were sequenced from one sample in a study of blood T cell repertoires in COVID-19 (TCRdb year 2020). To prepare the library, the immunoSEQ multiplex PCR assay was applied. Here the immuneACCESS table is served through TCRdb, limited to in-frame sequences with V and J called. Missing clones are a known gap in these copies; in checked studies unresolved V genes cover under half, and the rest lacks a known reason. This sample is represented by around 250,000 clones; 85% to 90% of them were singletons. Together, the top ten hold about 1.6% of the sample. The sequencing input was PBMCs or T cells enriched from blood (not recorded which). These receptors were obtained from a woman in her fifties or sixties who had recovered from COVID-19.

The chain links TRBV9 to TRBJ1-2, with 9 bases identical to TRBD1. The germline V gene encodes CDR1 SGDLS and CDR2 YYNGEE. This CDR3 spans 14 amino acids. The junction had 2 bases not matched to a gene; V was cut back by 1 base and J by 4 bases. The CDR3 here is CASSVTGQGYGYTF. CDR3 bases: TGTGCCAGCAGCGTAACGGGACAGGGCTATGGCTACACCTTC.

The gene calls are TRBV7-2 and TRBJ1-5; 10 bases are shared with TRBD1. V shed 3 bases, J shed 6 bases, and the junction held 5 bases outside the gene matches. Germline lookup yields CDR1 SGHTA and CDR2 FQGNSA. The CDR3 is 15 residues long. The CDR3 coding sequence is TGTGCCAGCAGCTTCGACAGGGGGCTGGGTCAGCCCCAGCATTTT. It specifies CASSFDRGLGQPQHF.

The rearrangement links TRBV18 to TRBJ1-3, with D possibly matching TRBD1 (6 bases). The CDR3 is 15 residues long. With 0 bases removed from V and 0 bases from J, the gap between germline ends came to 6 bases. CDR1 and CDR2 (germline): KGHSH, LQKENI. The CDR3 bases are TGTGCCAGCTCACCACCGGGGGCCTCTGGAAACACCATATATTTT. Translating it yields CASSPPGASGNTIYF.

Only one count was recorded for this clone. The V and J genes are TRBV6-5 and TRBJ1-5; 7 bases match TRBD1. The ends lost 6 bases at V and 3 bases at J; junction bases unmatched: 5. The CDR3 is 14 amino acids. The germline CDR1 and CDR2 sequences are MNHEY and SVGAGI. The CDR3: CASSTGQHNQPQHF. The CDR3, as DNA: TGTGCCAGCAGCACGGGACAGCACAATCAGCCCCAGCATTTT.

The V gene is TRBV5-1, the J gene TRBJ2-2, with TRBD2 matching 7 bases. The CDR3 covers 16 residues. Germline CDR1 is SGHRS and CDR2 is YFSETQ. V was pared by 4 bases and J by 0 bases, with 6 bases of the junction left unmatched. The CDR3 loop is CASSKGTTSNTGELFF. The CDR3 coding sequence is TGCGCCAGCAGCAAAGGGACTACTTCGAACACCGGGGAGCTGTTTTTT.

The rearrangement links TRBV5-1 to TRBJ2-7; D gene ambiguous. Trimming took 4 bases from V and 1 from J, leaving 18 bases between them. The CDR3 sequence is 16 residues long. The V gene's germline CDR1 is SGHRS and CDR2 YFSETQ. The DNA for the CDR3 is TGCGCCAGCAGCGAGGCCCTTGGCGGCCCATCCTACGAGCAGTACTTC. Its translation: CASSEALGGPSYEQYF.

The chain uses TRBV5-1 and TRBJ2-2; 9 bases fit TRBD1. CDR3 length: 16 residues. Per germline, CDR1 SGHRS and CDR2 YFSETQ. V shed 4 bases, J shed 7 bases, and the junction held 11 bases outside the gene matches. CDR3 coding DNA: TGCGCCAGCAGCATCACCGGGACAGGGACGGGCGGGGAGCTGTTTTTT. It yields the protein CASSITGTGTGGELFF.

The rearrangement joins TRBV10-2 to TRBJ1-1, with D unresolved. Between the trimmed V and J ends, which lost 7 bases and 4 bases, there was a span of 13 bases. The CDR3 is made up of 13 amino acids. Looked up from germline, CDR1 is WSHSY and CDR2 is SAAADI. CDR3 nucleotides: TGCGCCAGCACCCCCCGGGGAATCACTGAAGCTTTCTTT. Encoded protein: CASTPRGITEAFF.

CDR3 DNA sequence: TGTGCCAGCAGCGTTAGCGGGAGGGCCTACAATGAGCAGTTCTTC. Protein sequence: CASSVSGRAYNEQFF. This chain links TRBV9 with TRBJ2-1; TRBD2 matches 11 bases. The trim removed 2 bases at V and 2 bases at J, leaving 0 bases unmatched. Germline V gene data show CDR1 as SGDLS and CDR2 as YYNGEE. CDR3 length: 15 residues.

The CDR3 DNA is TGTGCCAGCAGTCCCCCTTCATCTAGAACTGAGCAGTTCTTC. Its translation is CASSPPSSRTEQFF. The chain joins TRBV2 to TRBJ2-1; D remains unclear. This CDR3 has 14 amino acids. Trimming removed 5 bases at V and 9 bases at J, with 17 bases between. CDR1 and CDR2 from the germline V gene are SNHLY and FYNNEI.

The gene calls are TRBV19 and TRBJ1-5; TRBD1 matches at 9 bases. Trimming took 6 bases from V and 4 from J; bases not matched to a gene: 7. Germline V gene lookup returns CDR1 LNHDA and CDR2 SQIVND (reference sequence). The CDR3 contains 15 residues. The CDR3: CASRGTGLVNQPQHF. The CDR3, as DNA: TGTGCCAGTAGGGGGACAGGGTTAGTAAATCAGCCCCAGCATTTT.

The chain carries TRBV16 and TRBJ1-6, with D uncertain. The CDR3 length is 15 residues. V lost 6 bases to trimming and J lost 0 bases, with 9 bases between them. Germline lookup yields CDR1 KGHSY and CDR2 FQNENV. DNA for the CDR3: TGTGCCAGCAGGGTCGGGAGCTCCTATAATTCACCCCTCCACTTT. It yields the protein CASRVGSSYNSPLHF.

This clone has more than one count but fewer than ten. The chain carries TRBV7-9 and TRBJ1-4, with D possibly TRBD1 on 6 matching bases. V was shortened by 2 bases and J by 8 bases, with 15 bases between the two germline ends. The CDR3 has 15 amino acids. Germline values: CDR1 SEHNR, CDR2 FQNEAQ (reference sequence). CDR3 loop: CASSLSNRVEEKLFF. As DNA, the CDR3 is TGTGCCAGCAGCTTAAGTAACAGGGTTGAAGAAAAACTGTTTTTT.

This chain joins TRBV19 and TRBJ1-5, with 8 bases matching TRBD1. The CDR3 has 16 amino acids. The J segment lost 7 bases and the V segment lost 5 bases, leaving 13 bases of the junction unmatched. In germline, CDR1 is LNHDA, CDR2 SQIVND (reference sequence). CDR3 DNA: TGTGCCAGTAGTCCAAGACAGGGGTACGTGGAGCAGCCCCAGCATTTT. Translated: CASSPRQGYVEQPQHF.

CDR3 DNA: TGTGCCAGCCGGAGGCTAGCGGCCACAGATACGCAGTATTTT. Amino acid sequence: CASRRLAATDTQYF. The V call is TRBV2, the J call TRBJ2-3, with 7 nucleotides matching TRBD2. Germline CDR1 SNHLY, CDR2 FYNNEI. The V gene end was trimmed by 8 bases and the J gene end by 2 bases; junction bases not matched to a gene: 7. CDR3 size: 14 residues.

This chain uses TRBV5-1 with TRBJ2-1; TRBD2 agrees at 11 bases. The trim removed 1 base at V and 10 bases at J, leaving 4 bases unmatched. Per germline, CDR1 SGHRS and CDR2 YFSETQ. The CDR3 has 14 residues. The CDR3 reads CASSLTSGSEEQFF. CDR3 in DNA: TGCGCCAGCAGCTTGACTAGCGGGAGTGAGGAGCAGTTCTTC. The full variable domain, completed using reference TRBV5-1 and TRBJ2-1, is KAGVTQTPRYLIKTRGQQVTLSCSPISGHRSVSWYQQTPGQGLQFLFEYFSETQRNKGNFPGRFSGRQFSNSRSEMNVSTLELGDSALYLCASSLTSGSEEQFFGPGTRLTVL.

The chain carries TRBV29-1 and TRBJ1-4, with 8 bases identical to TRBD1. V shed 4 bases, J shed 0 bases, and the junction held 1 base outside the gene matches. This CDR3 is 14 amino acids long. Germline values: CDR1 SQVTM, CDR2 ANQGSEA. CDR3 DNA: TGCAGCGTTGGGGACAGGTCAACTAATGAAAAACTGTTTTTT. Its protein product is CSVGDRSTNEKLFF. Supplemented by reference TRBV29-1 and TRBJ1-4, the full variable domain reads SAVISQKPSRDICQRGTSLTIQCQVDSQVTMMFWYRQQPGQSLTLIATANQGSEATYESGFVIDKFPISRPNLTFSTLTVSNMSPEDSSIYLCSVGDRSTNEKLFFGSGTQLSVL.

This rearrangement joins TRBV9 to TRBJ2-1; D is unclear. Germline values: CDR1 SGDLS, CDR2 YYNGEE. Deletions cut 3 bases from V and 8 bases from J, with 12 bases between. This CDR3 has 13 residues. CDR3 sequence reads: CASSAPAQDEQFF. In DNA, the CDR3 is TGTGCCAGCAGCGCCCCTGCCCAGGATGAGCAGTTCTTC.

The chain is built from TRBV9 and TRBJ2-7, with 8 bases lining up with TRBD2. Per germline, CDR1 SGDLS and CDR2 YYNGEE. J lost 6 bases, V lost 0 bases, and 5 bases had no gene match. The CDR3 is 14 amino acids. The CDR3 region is CASSVAYRGGEQYF. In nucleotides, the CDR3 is TGTGCCAGCAGCGTAGCTTATCGGGGGGGCGAGCAGTACTTC.

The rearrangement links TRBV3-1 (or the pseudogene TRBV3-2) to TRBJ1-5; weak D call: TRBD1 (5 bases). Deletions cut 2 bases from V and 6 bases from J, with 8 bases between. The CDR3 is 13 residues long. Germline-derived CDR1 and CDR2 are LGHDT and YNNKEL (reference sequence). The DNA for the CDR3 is TGTGCCAGCAGCCAACAGGGTGCTCAGCCCCAGCATTTT. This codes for CASSQQGAQPQHF.

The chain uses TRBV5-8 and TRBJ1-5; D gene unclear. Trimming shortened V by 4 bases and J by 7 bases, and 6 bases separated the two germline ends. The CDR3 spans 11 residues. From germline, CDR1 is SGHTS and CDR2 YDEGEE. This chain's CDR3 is CASSQYQPQHF. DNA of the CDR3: TGTGCCAGCAGCCAGTACCAGCCCCAGCATTTT. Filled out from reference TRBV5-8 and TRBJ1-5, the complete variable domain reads EAGVTQSPTHLIKTRGQQATLRCSPISGHTSVYWYQQALGLGLQFLLWYDEGEERNRGNFPPRFSGRQFPNYSSELNVNALELEDSALYLCASSQYQPQHFGDGTRLSIL.

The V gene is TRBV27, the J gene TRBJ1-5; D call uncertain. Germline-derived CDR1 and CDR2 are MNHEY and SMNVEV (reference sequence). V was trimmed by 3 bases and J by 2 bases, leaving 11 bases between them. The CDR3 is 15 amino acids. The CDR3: CASSFARSGNQPQHF. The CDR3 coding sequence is TGTGCCAGCAGTTTCGCGCGGTCGGGCAATCAGCCCCAGCATTTT.

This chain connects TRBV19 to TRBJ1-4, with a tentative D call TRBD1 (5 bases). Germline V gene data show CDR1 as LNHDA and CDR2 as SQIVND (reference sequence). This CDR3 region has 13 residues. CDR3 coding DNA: TGTACTTCGGGGGGGTCTGCTAATGAAAAACTGTTTTTT. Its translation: CTSGGSANEKLFF. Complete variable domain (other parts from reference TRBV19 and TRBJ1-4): DGGITQSPKYLFRKEGQNVTLSCEQNLNHDAMYWYRQDPGQGLRLIYYSQIVNDFQKGDIAEGYSVSREKKESFPLTVTSAQKNPTAFYLCTSGGSANEKLFFGSGTQLSVL.

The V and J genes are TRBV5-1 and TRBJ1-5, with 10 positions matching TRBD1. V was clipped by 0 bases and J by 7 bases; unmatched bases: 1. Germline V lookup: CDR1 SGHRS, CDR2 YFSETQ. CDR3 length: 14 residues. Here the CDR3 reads CASSLGDRGQPQHF. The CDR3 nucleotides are TGCGCCAGCAGCTTGGGGGACAGGGGCCAGCCCCAGCATTTT.

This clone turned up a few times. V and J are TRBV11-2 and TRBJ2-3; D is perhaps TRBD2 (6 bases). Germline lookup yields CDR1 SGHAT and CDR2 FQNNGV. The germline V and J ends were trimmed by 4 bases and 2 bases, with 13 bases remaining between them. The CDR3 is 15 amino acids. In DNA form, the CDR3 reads TGTGCCAGCAGCTATCTGGGACTTATCACAGATACGCAGTATTTT. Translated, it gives CASSYLGLITDTQYF.